A selection of T cell receptor beta chains follows, all from one sample in a study of blood T cell repertoires in COVID-19. Method: immunoSEQ multiplex PCR; TCRdb's copy keeps in-frame clones and lacks some. The sample shows roughly 160,000 clones, about 85% of them seen only once. Input material: peripheral blood. Receptor source: a woman of 80 years or more with COVID-19, enrolled during active disease. The CDR3 runs from the conserved cysteine through the conserved F or W. Each record gives: D gene, V gene, J gene, CDR3 protein, CDR3 DNA. The D gene is left open where the match is weak.

d_gene: TRBD1; v_gene: TRBV28; j_gene: TRBJ1-1; CDR3aa: CASSTGGAYTEAFF; CDR3nt: TGTGCCAGCAGTACAGGGGGCGCATACACTGAAGCTTTCTTT
d_gene: TRBD1; v_gene: TRBV7-6; j_gene: TRBJ2-2; CDR3aa: CASSLGTDNTGELFF; CDR3nt: TGTGCCAGCAGCCTAGGGACAGACAACACCGGGGAGCTGTTTTTT
d_gene: TRBD2; v_gene: TRBV10-3; j_gene: TRBJ2-3; CDR3aa: CAISESLSSGGPSTDTQYF; CDR3nt: TGTGCCATCAGTGAGTCTTTGTCTAGCGGGGGCCCCAGCACAGATACGCAGTATTTT
d_gene: .; v_gene: TRBV12-3/TRBV12-4; j_gene: TRBJ1-2; CDR3aa: CASGWGGGGYTF; CDR3nt: TGTGCCAGCGGTTGGGGGGGCGGTGGCTACACCTTC
d_gene: .; v_gene: TRBV6-5; j_gene: TRBJ1-4; CDR3aa: CASSGTNEKLFF; CDR3nt: TGTGCCAGCTCCGGGACTAATGAAAAACTGTTTTTT
d_gene: TRBD2; v_gene: TRBV2; j_gene: TRBJ2-3; CDR3aa: CASSDKRELTDTQYF; CDR3nt: TGTGCCAGCAGTGATAAGCGGGAGCTGACAGATACGCAGTATTTT
d_gene: .; v_gene: TRBV15; j_gene: TRBJ2-5; CDR3aa: CATSRDRVETQYF; CDR3nt: TGTGCCACCAGCAGAGACAGGGTGGAGACCCAGTACTTC
d_gene: .; v_gene: TRBV6-1; j_gene: TRBJ1-1; CDR3aa: CASSEPTIGPFQGAFF; CDR3nt: TGTGCCAGCAGTGAGCCGACAATTGGGCCCTTTCAGGGGGCTTTCTTT
d_gene: .; v_gene: TRBV3-1/TRBV3-2; j_gene: TRBJ2-1; CDR3aa: CASTSGHEQFF; CDR3nt: TGTGCCAGCACAAGCGGACATGAGCAGTTCTTC
d_gene: .; v_gene: TRBV7-2; j_gene: TRBJ2-5; CDR3aa: CASSSARGQETQYF; CDR3nt: TGTGCCAGCAGCTCGGCCCGGGGCCAAGAGACCCAGTACTTC
d_gene: .; v_gene: TRBV29-1; j_gene: TRBJ1-2; CDR3aa: CSYRKGDSYGYTF; CDR3nt: TGCAGCTACCGGAAGGGGGATTCTTATGGCTACACCTTC
d_gene: .; v_gene: TRBV7-9; j_gene: TRBJ1-2; CDR3aa: CASSLQPGYGYTF; CDR3nt: TGTGCCAGCAGCTTACAGCCGGGCTATGGCTACACCTTC
d_gene: TRBD1; v_gene: TRBV5-1; j_gene: TRBJ1-4; CDR3aa: CASSLGDRPTGEKLFF; CDR3nt: TGCGCCAGCAGCTTAGGGGACAGACCGACAGGCGAAAAACTGTTTTTT